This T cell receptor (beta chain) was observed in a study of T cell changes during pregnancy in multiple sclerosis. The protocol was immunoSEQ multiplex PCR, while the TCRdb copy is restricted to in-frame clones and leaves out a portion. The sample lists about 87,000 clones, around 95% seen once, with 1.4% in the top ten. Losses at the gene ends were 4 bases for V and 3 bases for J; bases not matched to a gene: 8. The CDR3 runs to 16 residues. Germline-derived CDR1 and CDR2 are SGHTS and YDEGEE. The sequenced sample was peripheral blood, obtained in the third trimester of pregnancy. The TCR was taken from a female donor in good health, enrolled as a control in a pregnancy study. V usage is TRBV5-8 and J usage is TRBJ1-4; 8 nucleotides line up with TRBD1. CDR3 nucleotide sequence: TGTGCCAGCAGCGCCATCGGACAGGGTGCTAATGAAAAACTGTTTTTT. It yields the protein CASSAIGQGANEKLFF.